What follows are 9 T cell receptor beta chains derived from one specimen sequenced in a study of cytomegalovirus exposure and HLA in healthy donors. A multiplex PCR was run with 60 Vbeta primers and 13 Jbeta primers. Profiling relied on immunoSEQ multiplex PCR, and the TCRdb table lists in-frame clones only, not all of them. The sample contains about 80,000 clones, 65% to 85% of which appear only once. The sequenced sample consisted of PBMCs. These receptors all stem from a woman aged 40 to 50 in good health and CMV-seropositive.

V usage is TRBV5-1 and J usage is TRBJ2-1, with 9 bases fitting TRBD2. Germline V gives CDR1 SGHRS, CDR2 YFSETQ. J gave up 5 bases and V 0 bases, and 9 bases lay outside the gene matches. CDR3 length equals 17 residues. In nucleotides, the CDR3 is TGCGCCAGCAGCTTGGAAGTAGCGGGAGTTCGGGACAATGAGCAGTTCTTC. The encoded protein is CASSLEVAGVRDNEQFF.

The V and J genes are TRBV7-9 and TRBJ2-7; 11 bases are shared with TRBD2. The length of the CDR3 is 14 residues. Germline assignment: CDR1 SEHNR and CDR2 FQNEAQ (reference sequence). Losses at the gene ends were 5 bases for V and 2 bases for J; bases not matched to a gene: 2. CDR3 loop: CASSPTSGAYEQYF. For the CDR3, the DNA is TGTGCCAGCAGCCCGACTAGCGGGGCCTACGAGCAGTACTTC.

J is TRBJ2-7 and V is TRBV6-5; tentatively, D is TRBD2 (5 bases). This CDR3 region has 15 residues. The V gene's germline CDR1 is MNHEY and CDR2 SVGAGI. V lost 0 bases to trimming and J lost 0 bases, with 9 bases between them. The CDR3 reads CASSYSRETSYEQYF. In DNA form, the CDR3 reads TGTGCCAGCAGTTACTCGAGGGAAACCTCCTACGAGCAGTACTTC.

This clone has more than one count but fewer than ten. The chain is built from TRBV2 and TRBJ1-5; the D gene is possibly TRBD1 (6 bases). CDR1 SNHLY and CDR2 FYNNEI come from the germline V gene. V gave up 5 bases and J gave up 3 bases, with 8 bases separating them. The CDR3 sequence is 13 residues long. The CDR3 DNA is TGTGCCAGCAGTCGACAGGACAATCAGCCCCAGCATTTT. Encoded protein: CASSRQDNQPQHF.

The V gene is TRBV2, the J gene TRBJ1-6, with a tentative D call TRBD1 (5 bases). V was trimmed by 4 bases and J by 0 bases, leaving 10 bases between them. The V gene's germline CDR1 is SNHLY and CDR2 FYNNEI. The CDR3 is 16 residues long. In nucleotides, the CDR3 is TGTGCCAGCAGTGGGCGGACAAGCTCCTATAATTCACCCCTCCACTTT. Its translation: CASSGRTSSYNSPLHF.

The gene calls are TRBV30 and TRBJ1-5, with D hard to call. Looked up from germline, CDR1 is GTSNPN and CDR2 is SVGIG (reference sequence). V dropped 4 bases and J dropped 3 bases, with 10 bases sitting between them. This CDR3 is 13 amino acids long. CDR3 coding DNA: TGTGCCTGGACTGACGGAGACAATCAGCCCCAGCATTTT. Its protein product is CAWTDGDNQPQHF.

The chain carries TRBV4-2 and TRBJ1-1, with a possible D match to TRBD1 (6 bases). This CDR3 is built from 17 residues. Germline CDR1 reads LGHNA; CDR2 reads YNFKEQ. The V end was cut by 0 bases, the J end by 1 base, with 15 bases between. The CDR3 spells CASSQDLLGRGNTEAFF. CDR3 sequence (DNA): TGTGCCAGCAGCCAAGATCTCCTCGGCAGGGGGAACACTGAAGCTTTCTTT.

This chain joins TRBV7-9 and TRBJ1-3, with a possible D match to TRBD1 (6 bases). Trimming removed 5 bases from V and 4 bases from J, with 18 bases in between. The CDR3 runs to 16 residues. The germline V gene encodes CDR1 SEHNR and CDR2 FQNEAQ (reference sequence). The CDR3 protein is CASSVSGTFYGNTIYF. CDR3 DNA sequence: TGTGCCAGCAGCGTTTCCGGGACATTTTACGGAAACACCATATATTTT.

The CDR3 loop reads CASSLMNVGVQPQHF. CDR3 nucleotide sequence: TGTGCCAGCAGTTTAATGAACGTAGGGGTTCAGCCCCAGCATTTT. This chain connects TRBV28 to TRBJ1-5; possible D gene TRBD1, 5 bases. The germline V gene has CDR1 MDHEN and CDR2 SYDVKM. CDR3 length: 15 residues. V was clipped by 2 bases and J by 6 bases, with 14 bases between them.